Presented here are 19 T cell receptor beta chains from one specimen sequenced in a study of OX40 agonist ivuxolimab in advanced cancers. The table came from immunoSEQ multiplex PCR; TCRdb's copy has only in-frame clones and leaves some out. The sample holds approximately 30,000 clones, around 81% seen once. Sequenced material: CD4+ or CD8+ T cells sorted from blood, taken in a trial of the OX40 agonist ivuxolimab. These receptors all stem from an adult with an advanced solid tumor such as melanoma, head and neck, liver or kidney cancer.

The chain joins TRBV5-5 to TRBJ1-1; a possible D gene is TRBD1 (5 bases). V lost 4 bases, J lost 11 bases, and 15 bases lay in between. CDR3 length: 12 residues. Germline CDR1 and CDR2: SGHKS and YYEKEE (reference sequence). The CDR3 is CASSTGGRDAFF. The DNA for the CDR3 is TGTGCCAGCAGCACCGGGGGAAGGGATGCTTTCTTT.

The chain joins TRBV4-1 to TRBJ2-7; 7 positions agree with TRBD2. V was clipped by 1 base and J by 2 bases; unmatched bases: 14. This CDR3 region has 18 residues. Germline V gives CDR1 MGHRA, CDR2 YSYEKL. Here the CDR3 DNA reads TGCGCCAGCAGCCAAGGGGCTCTTCCGGGACTACTGACCTACGAGCAGTACTTC. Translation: CASSQGALPGLLTYEQYF.

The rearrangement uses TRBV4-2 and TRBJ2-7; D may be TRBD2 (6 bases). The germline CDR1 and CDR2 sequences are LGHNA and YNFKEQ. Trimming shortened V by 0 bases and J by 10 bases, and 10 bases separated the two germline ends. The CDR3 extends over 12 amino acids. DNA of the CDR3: TGTGCCAGCAGCCAAGATATGACTAGTCAGTACTTC. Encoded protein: CASSQDMTSQYF.

The CDR3 DNA is TGTGCCAGCAGTTTATTACAAATTGAGGCCAAAAACATTCAGTACTTC. It translates to CASSLLQIEAKNIQYF. V gene TRBV28 combines with J gene TRBJ2-4; D not resolved. Germline V gene data show CDR1 as MDHEN and CDR2 as SYDVKM. Trimming left V 1 base short and J 1 base short, with 11 bases between. The CDR3 contains 16 residues.

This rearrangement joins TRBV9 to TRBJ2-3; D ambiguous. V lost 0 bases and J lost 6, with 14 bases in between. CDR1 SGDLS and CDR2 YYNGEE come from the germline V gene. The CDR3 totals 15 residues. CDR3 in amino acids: CASSVVGIAADTQYF. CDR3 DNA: TGTGCCAGCAGCGTAGTAGGAATAGCCGCGGATACGCAGTATTTT.

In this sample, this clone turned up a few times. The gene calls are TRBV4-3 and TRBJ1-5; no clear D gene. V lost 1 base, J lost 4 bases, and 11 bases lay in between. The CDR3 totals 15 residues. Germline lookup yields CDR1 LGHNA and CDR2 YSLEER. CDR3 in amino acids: CASSQAAGPNQPQHF. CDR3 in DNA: TGCGCCAGCAGCCAAGCGGCAGGACCTAATCAGCCCCAGCATTTT.

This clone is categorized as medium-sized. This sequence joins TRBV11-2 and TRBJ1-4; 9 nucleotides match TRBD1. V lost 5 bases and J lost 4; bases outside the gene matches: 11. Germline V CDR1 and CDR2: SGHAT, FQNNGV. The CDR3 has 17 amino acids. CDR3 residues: CASSDGTGRTRNEKLFF. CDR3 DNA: TGTGCCAGCAGCGATGGGACAGGGAGAACTCGTAATGAAAAACTGTTTTTT.

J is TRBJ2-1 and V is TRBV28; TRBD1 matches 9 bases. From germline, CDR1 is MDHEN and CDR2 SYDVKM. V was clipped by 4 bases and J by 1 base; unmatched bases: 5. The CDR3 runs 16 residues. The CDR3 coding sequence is TGTGCCAGCAGTTCCAACAGGGGGCGATCCTACAATGAGCAGTTCTTC. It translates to CASSSNRGRSYNEQFF.

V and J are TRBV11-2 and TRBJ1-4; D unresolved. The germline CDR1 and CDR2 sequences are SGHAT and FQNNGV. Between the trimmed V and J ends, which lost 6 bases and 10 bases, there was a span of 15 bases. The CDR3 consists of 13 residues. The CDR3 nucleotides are TGTGCCAGCAGGGAGCTGGGGAGGGCAAAACTGTTTTTT. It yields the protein CASRELGRAKLFF.

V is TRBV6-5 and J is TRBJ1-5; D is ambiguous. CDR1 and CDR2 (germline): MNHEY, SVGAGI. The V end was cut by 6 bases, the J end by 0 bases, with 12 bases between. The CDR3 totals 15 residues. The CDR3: CASRPSVNSNQPQHF. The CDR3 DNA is TGTGCCAGCAGACCCTCCGTCAATAGCAATCAGCCCCAGCATTTT.

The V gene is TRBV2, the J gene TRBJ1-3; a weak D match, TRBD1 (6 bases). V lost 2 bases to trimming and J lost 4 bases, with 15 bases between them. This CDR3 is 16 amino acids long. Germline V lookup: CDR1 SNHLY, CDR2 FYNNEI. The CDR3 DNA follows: TGTGCCAGCAGTGAACTGCGGACAGCCTTCGGAAACACCATATATTTT. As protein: CASSELRTAFGNTIYF.

In nucleotides, the CDR3 is TGTGCCAGCAGCCAGTCAAGGGGGGGTTACGGCTACACCTTC. As protein: CASSQSRGGYGYTF. The gene calls are TRBV14 and TRBJ1-2; possibly TRBD1 for D (6 bases). CDR1 is SGHDN and CDR2 is FVKESK in the germline V gene. The V and J ends lost 3 bases and 8 bases respectively, with 16 bases between them. This CDR3 spans 14 amino acids.

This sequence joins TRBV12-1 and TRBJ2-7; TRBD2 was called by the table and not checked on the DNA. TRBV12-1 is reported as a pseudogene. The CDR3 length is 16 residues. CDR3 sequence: CASSPKLAGGSEEQYF. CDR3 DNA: TGTGCCAGCAGCCCTAAACTAGCGGGGGGATCTGAGGAGCAGTACTTC.

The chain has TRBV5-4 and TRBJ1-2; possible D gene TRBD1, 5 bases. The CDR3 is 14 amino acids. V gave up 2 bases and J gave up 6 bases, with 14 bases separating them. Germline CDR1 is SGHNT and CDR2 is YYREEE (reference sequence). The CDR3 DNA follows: TGTGCCAGCAGCTTCCTTGGGGGAAGTGATGGCTACACCTTC. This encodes CASSFLGGSDGYTF. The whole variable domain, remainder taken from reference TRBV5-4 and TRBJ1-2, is ETGVTQSPTHLIKTRGQQVTLRCSSQSGHNTVSWYQQALGQGPQFIFQYYREEENGRGNFPPRFSGLQFPNYSSELNVNALELDDSALYLCASSFLGGSDGYTFGSGTRLTVV.

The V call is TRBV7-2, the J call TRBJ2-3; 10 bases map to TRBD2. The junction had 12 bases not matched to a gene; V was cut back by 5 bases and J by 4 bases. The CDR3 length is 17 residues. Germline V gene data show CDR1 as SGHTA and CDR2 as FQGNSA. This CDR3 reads CASSLTLERGGSDTQYF. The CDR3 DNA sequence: TGTGCCAGCAGCCTAACCCTCGAGCGGGGGGGCTCAGATACGCAGTATTTT.

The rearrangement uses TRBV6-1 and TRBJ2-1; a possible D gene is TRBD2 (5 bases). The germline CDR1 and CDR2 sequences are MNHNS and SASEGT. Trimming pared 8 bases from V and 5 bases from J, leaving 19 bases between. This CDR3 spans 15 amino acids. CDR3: CASGRGLKGDNEQFF. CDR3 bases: TGTGCCAGCGGTCGAGGGTTAAAGGGCGACAATGAGCAGTTCTTC.

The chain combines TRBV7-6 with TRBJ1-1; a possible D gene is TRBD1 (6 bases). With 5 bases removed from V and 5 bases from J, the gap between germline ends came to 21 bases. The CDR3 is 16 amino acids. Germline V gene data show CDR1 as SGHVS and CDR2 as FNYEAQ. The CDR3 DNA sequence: TGTGCCAGCAGCCCCCGTATTGAGGTTCAGGGGACTGAAGCTTTCTTT. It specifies CASSPRIEVQGTEAFF.

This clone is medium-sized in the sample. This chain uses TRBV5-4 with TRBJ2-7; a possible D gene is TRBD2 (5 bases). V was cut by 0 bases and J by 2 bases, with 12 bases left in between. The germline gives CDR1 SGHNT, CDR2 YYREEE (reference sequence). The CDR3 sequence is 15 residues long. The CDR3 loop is CASSLAIGSPYEQYF. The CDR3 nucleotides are TGTGCCAGCAGCTTGGCCATAGGGAGTCCCTACGAGCAGTACTTC. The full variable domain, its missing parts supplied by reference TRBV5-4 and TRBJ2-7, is ETGVTQSPTHLIKTRGQQVTLRCSSQSGHNTVSWYQQALGQGPQFIFQYYREEENGRGNFPPRFSGLQFPNYSSELNVNALELDDSALYLCASSLAIGSPYEQYFGPGTRLTVT.

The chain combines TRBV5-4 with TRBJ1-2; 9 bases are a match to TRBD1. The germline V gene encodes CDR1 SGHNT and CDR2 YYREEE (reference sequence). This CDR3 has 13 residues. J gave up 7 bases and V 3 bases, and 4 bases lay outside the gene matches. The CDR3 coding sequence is TGTGCCAGCAGCTCCTGGACAGGGGTTGGCTACACCTTC. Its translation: CASSSWTGVGYTF.